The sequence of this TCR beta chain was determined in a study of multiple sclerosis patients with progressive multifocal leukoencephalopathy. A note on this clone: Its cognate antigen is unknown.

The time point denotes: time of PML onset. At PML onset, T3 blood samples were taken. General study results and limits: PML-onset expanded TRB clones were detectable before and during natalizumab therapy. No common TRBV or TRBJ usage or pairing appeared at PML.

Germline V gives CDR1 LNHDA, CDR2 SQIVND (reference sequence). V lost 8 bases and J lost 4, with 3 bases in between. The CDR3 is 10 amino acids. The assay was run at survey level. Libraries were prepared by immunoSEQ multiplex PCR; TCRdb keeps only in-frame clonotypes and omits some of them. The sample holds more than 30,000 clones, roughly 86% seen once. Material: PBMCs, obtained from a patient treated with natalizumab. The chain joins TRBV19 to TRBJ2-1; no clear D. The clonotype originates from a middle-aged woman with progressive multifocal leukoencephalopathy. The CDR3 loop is CASGYNEQFF. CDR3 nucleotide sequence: TGTGCCAGTGGATACAATGAGCAGTTCTTC.